This T cell receptor (beta chain) stems from a study of blood T cell repertoires in COVID-19. V was pared by 2 bases and J by 7 bases, with 15 bases between. The CDR3 spans 14 residues. Germline V gene data show CDR1 as GTSNPN and CDR2 as SVGIG (reference sequence). Sequencing was performed with immunoSEQ multiplex PCR; in TCRdb, only in-frame clones are kept and a portion is missing. This sample has about 270,000 clones, with around 82% found just once. The source is a woman between 18 and 30 years old with acute or convalescent COVID-19. The sample comprised peripheral blood. The rearrangement uses TRBV30 and TRBJ1-5, with a possible D match to TRBD1 (6 bases). CDR3 DNA sequence: TGTGCCTGGAGTATGGGGGGGGCCTCGCAGCCCCAGCATTTT. Translated, it gives CAWSMGGASQPQHF.